This T cell receptor beta chain was documented in a study of T cell clonotyping in hematopoietic cell transplantation. Overall study results and limits: After transplant, recipient diversity fell while pathologically expanded clonotypes grew through day 180.

Measured with immunoSEQ multiplex PCR; TCRdb has only the in-frame clones, and not every one. The sample lists about 41,000 clones; about 85% were seen once. Worth noting for this clone: Antigen: not known.

Time point noted: recipient sample about 28 days before transplant, after cytoreduction. Samples: about 28 days before transplant, then days 30, 100 and 180 after. The CDR3 is 14 amino acids. V shed 0 bases and J 5 bases; nucleotides not matched to a gene: 0. CDR1 and CDR2 from the germline V gene are SGHVS and FQNEAQ. The specimen comprised peripheral blood mononuclear cells, sampled before stem cell transplant. The clonotype comes from a man in his 60s with acute myeloid leukemia. Some clones in this sample may be carry-over from other donors' samples. This sequence joins TRBV7-8 and TRBJ2-2, with 7 bases aligning to TRBD2. The chain's CDR3 is CASSLAGGTGELFF. The CDR3 coding sequence is TGTGCCAGCAGCTTAGCGGGGGGGACCGGGGAGCTGTTTTTT.